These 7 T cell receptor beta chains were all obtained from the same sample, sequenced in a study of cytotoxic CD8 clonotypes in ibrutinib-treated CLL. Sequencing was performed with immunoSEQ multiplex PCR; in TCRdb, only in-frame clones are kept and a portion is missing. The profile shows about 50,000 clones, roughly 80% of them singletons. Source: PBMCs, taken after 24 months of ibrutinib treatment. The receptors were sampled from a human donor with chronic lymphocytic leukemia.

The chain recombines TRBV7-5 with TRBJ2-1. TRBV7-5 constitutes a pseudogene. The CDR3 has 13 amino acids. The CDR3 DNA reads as TGTGCCAGAAACGGAAGCTCCTACAATGAGCAGTTCTTC. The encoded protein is CARNGSSYNEQFF.

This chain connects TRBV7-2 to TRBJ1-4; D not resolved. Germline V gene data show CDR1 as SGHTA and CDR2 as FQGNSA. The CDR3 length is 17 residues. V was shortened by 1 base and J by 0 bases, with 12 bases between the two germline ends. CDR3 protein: CASSLDVPPSTNEKLFF. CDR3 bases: TGTGCCAGCAGCTTAGACGTCCCGCCCTCAACTAATGAAAAACTGTTTTTT.

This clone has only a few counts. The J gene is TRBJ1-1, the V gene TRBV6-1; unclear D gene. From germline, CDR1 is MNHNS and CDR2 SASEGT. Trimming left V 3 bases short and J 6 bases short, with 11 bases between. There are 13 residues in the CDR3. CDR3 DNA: TGTGCCAGCAGTGAGGTTAGGGCCGCTGAAGCTTTCTTT. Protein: CASSEVRAAEAFF.

This chain's CDR3 is CASGRQGQNEKLFF. The CDR3 coding sequence is TGTGCCAGCGGAAGACAGGGTCAGAATGAAAAACTGTTTTTT. The genes are TRBV6-1 and TRBJ1-4, with 7 positions matching TRBD1. CDR3 length: 14 residues. The trim removed 8 bases at V and 5 bases at J, leaving 8 bases unmatched. Looked up from germline, CDR1 is MNHNS and CDR2 is SASEGT.

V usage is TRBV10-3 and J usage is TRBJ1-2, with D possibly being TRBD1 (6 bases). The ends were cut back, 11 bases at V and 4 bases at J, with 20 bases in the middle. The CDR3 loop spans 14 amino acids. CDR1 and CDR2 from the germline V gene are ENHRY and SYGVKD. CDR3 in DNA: TGTGCCGGGCACGGGGACACCGGCCTCTATGGCTACACCTTC. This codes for CAGHGDTGLYGYTF.

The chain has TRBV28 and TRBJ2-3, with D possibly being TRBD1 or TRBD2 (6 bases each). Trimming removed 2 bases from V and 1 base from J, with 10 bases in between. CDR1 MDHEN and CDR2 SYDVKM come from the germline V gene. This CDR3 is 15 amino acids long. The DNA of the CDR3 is TGTGCCAGCAGTTTAGTTAGGGGGGGCACAGATACGCAGTATTTT. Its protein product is CASSLVRGGTDTQYF.

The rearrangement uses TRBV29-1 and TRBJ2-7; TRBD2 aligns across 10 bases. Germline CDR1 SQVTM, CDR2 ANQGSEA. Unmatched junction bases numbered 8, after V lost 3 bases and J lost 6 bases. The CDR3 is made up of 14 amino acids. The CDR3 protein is CSVDSSGGKGEQYF. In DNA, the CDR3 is TGCAGCGTTGACTCTAGCGGGGGAAAGGGCGAGCAGTACTTC.